This T cell receptor (beta chain) was identified during a study of T-cell memory formation after mild COVID-19. CDR3 length: 16 residues. The V end was cut by 0 bases, the J end by 1 base, with 10 bases between. TCRdb reprocessed the 5' RACE reads via MiXCR and lists one record per CDR3 protein. The sample records 300,000 to 400,000 distinct CDR3 sequences, 13% being singletons. In this sample, this clonotype turned up a few times. The receptor comes from a man aged 18 to 30 who had mild COVID-19 (a few samples of this study predate the infection). Cell type and time point are not known. The rearrangement joins TRBV12-3 or TRBV12-4 to TRBJ2-1; either TRBD1 or TRBD2 may fit D (5 bases each). Sequenced input: PBMCs or a T cell subset sorted from them (not recorded which). CDR3 sequence reads: CASSLALGGSYNEQFF. CDR3 coding DNA: TGTGCCAGCAGTTTAGCGCTTGGGGGATCCTACAATGAGCAGTTCTTC.